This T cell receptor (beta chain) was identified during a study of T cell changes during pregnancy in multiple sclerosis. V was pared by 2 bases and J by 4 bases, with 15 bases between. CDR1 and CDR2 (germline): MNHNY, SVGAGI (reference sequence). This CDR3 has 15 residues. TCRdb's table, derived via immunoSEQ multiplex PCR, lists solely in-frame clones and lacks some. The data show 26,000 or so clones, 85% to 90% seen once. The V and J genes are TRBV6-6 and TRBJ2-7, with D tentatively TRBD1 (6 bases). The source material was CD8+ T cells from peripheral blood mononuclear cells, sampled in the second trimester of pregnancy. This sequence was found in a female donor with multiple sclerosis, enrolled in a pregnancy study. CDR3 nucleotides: TGTGCCAGCAGTTACGCGACAGGAGCGACTTACGAGCAGTACTTC. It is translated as CASSYATGATYEQYF.